Each of the 8 T cell receptor beta chains below was sequenced from the same sample in a study of post-analysis software for immune sequencing data. Overall study results and limits: Patients carried several TRBV segments more frequently than controls did, and TRBV5-6, TRBV5-1 and TRBV20-1 were among them.

The antigens of these receptors remain unknown. TCR beta cDNA libraries had unique molecular identifiers. TCRdb itself ran the PCR reads through MiXCR, one entry per CDR3 protein. The sample shows more than 500,000 distinct CDR3 sequences, around 34% of them seen only once. Sequences were obtained from blood. These receptors were collected from a girl aged 2-17 years with multiple sclerosis.

The V gene is TRBV7-9, the J gene TRBJ2-1, with no clear D. Germline loops: CDR1 SEHNR, CDR2 FQNEAQ (reference sequence). V was shortened by 3 bases and J by 5 bases, with 11 bases between the two germline ends. The CDR3 totals 14 residues. The CDR3 loop is CASSLESRNNEQFF. The CDR3 DNA reads as TGTGCCAGCAGCTTGGAGTCCAGAAACAATGAGCAGTTCTTC.

This clonotype was found a few times. This chain links TRBV5-6 with TRBJ1-2; 10 bases fit TRBD1. The CDR3 covers 17 residues. The V and J ends lost 1 base and 3 bases, in that order; junction bases with no gene match: 9. Per the germline V gene, CDR1 is SGHDT and CDR2 is YYEEEE. CDR3 sequence (DNA): TGTGCCAGCAGCTTGTGGGGACAGGGGAGTTGGGACTATGGCTACACCTTC. Translated: CASSLWGQGSWDYGYTF.

The chain combines TRBV12-3 or TRBV12-4 with TRBJ1-1, with TRBD1 matching over 9 bases. Trimming cost V 5 bases and J 5 bases; bases outside gene matches: 6. CDR3 length: 14 residues. This CDR3 reads CASSGGQGRTEAFF. CDR3 DNA: TGTGCCAGCAGTGGAGGACAGGGGCGGACTGAAGCTTTCTTT.

The rearrangement uses TRBV5-1 and TRBJ2-1; TRBD1 agrees at 8 bases. Germline V lookup: CDR1 SGHRS, CDR2 YFSETQ. The CDR3 extends over 15 amino acids. V was pared by 7 bases and J by 9 bases, with 15 bases of the junction left unmatched. CDR3 DNA sequence: TGCGCCAGCGGTTCCGGAGGGCAGGGGGCAATTGAGCAGTTCTTC. Its protein is CASGSGGQGAIEQFF.

This clonotype was counted a few times. The chain is built from TRBV29-1 and TRBJ2-2; TRBD1 is a possible D gene (6 bases). The V and J ends lost 5 bases and 1 base respectively, with 26 bases between them. The CDR3 runs to 19 residues. Germline CDR1 SQVTM, CDR2 ANQGSEA. In DNA, the CDR3 is TGCAGCGTTCTCTCGCAGGGGAGAGACGGGCTCTGGAACACCGGGGAGCTGTTTTTT. It translates to CSVLSQGRDGLWNTGELFF.

The CDR3 DNA reads TGTGCCAGCAGCCCTTTTCGACAGGGGGCAAGTGGCTACACCTTC. Encoded protein: CASSPFRQGASGYTF. The chain joins TRBV12-3 or TRBV12-4 to TRBJ1-2; 10 nucleotides match TRBD1. Trimming cost V 6 bases and J 7 bases; bases outside gene matches: 11. The CDR3 loop spans 15 amino acids.

The chain is built from TRBV29-1 and TRBJ1-2; D is perhaps TRBD1 (5 bases). Trimming left V 4 bases short and J 7 bases short, with 16 bases between. The CDR3 is 13 residues long. Germline V gene sequence: CDR1 SQVTM, CDR2 ANQGSEA. This CDR3 reads CSVGDGGSGGYTF. DNA of the CDR3: TGCAGCGTTGGGGACGGGGGGAGCGGTGGCTACACCTTC.

There are a few counts of this clonotype. This sequence joins TRBV5-1 and TRBJ1-6, with 7 bases matching TRBD1. This CDR3 region has 16 residues. Looked up from germline, CDR1 is SGHRS and CDR2 is YFSETQ. The junction had 7 bases not matched to a gene; V was cut back by 0 bases and J by 7 bases. In nucleotides, the CDR3 is TGCGCCAGCAGCTTGGCCCCTACAGGGGAGAATTCACCCCTCCACTTT. It is translated as CASSLAPTGENSPLHF.